This note documents a single T cell receptor (beta chain) sequence. The antigen is undetermined. This specimen comes from a study of response to subunit inactivated influenza vaccine. A single record per CDR3 protein comes from TCRdb applying MiXCR to the RT-PCR reads. Among 550,000 to 650,000 distinct CDR3 sequences listed, 12% were seen once. General study findings and limits: Authors suggested seasonal influenza vaccinations each recruit few new T cells.

Per the germline V gene, CDR1 is PRHDT and CDR2 is FYEKMQ (reference sequence). The CDR3 length is 16 residues. With V trimmed by 5 bases and J by 5 bases, 10 bases remained unmatched. The origin of this receptor is a man in his forties or fifties who received an inactivated influenza vaccine. This rearrangement joins TRBV13 to TRBJ2-3; 10 nucleotides agree with TRBD1. The sequencing used PBMCs from blood, collected on the day of vaccination. DNA for the CDR3: TGTGCCAGCAGCCGACGACAGGGGGCTCAGGGAGATACGCAGTATTTT. It translates to CASSRRQGAQGDTQYF. The complete variable domain, with remaining parts taken from reference TRBV13 and TRBJ2-3, reads AAGVIQSPRHLIKEKRETATLKCYPIPRHDTVYWYQQGPGQDPQFLISFYEKMQSDKGSIPDRFSAQQFSDYHSELNMSSLELGDSALYFCASSRRQGAQGDTQYFGPGTRLTVL.